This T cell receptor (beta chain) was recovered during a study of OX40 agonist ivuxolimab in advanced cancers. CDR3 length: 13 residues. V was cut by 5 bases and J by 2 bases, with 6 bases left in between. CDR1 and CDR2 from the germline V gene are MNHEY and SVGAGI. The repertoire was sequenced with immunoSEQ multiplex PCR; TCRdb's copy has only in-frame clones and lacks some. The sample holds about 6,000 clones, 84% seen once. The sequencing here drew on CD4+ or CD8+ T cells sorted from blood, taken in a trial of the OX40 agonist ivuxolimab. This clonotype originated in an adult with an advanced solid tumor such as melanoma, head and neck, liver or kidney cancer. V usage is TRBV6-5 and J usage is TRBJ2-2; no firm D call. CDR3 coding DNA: TGTGCCAGCAGTACCCTAAACACCGGGGAGCTGTTTTTT. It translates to CASSTLNTGELFF.